A single sample is the source of the 23 T cell receptor beta chains below, sequenced in a study of blood T cell repertoires in COVID-19. Assay: immunoSEQ multiplex PCR; the TCRdb copy retains only in-frame clones and omits some. In the table there are about 400,000 clones, roughly nine tenths of which are singletons. Sequences were obtained from PBMCs or T cells enriched from blood (not recorded which). These TCRs come from a woman aged 25 to 39 who had recovered from COVID-19.

This clone was seen a single time. J is TRBJ2-5 and V is TRBV7-6; possibly TRBD2 for D (6 bases). Germline V gene lookup returns CDR1 SGHVS and CDR2 FNYEAQ. The V and J ends lost 4 bases and 5 bases respectively, with 26 bases between them. The CDR3 contains 18 residues. The CDR3 protein is CASSSGTSGLPARETQYF. CDR3 sequence (DNA): TGTGCCAGCAGCTCGGGGACCTCGGGACTGCCAGCACGGGAGACCCAGTACTTC.

The J gene is TRBJ2-1, the V gene TRBV11-2, with 7 bases that match TRBD1. From germline, CDR1 is SGHAT and CDR2 FQNNGV. Trimming cost V 4 bases and J 3 bases; bases outside gene matches: 6. There are 15 residues in the CDR3. CDR3 amino acids: CASSSRGLNYNEQFF. In DNA, the CDR3 is TGTGCCAGCAGCTCAAGGGGGCTAAACTACAATGAGCAGTTCTTC.

The chain is built from TRBV5-1 and TRBJ1-3; D is possibly TRBD1 (5 bases). The germline CDR1 and CDR2 sequences are SGHRS and YFSETQ. The ends were cut back, 4 bases at V and 3 bases at J, with 11 bases in the middle. The CDR3 covers 14 residues. In nucleotides, the CDR3 is TGCGCCAGCAGCCCCGGGACTCGTGGAAACACCATATATTTT. Translated: CASSPGTRGNTIYF.

About this clone itself: In the same sample, other DNA sequences code for this CDR3. The V gene is TRBV24-1, the J gene TRBJ2-2; D is possibly TRBD1 (5 bases). This CDR3 has 15 amino acids. V lost 4 bases, J lost 1 base, and 9 bases lay in between. CDR1 is KGHDR, CDR2 SFDVKD, per germline. The CDR3: CATSDPGQNTGELFF. Written as DNA, the CDR3 is TGTGCCACCAGTGACCCCGGACAGAACACCGGGGAGCTGTTTTTT.

The chain couples TRBV18 to TRBJ1-2; D may be TRBD1 (5 bases). The CDR3 is 12 residues long. Trimming left V 6 bases short and J 7 bases short, with 12 bases between. Germline CDR1 KGHSH, CDR2 LQKENI. The CDR3 DNA reads TGTGCCAGCTCCGACAGTATCTTTGGCTACACCTTC. Translation gives CASSDSIFGYTF.

The CDR3 loop is CASSQGSLSGNQETQYF. The CDR3, as DNA: TGCGCCAGCAGCCAAGGGTCCCTTAGCGGGAATCAAGAGACCCAGTACTTC. The chain couples TRBV4-1 to TRBJ2-5; 8 positions agree with TRBD2. With V trimmed by 1 base and J by 2 bases, 9 bases remained unmatched. Germline V lookup: CDR1 MGHRA, CDR2 YSYEKL. CDR3 length equals 17 residues.

The chain couples TRBV19 to TRBJ1-4; the match to TRBD1 covers 8 bases. The CDR3 is made up of 17 amino acids. Germline CDR1 and CDR2: LNHDA and SQIVND (reference sequence). V shed 3 bases and J 0 bases; nucleotides not matched to a gene: 6. CDR3: CASSMRQGTSTNEKLFF. CDR3 nucleotide sequence: TGTGCCAGTAGTATGCGACAGGGGACTTCAACTAATGAAAAACTGTTTTTT.

CDR3 in DNA: TGCGCCAGTACAGGGGGCAGGACCCAGTACTTC. Translating gives CASTGGRTQYF. The chain couples TRBV5-1 to TRBJ2-5; TRBD1 matches at 9 bases. Germline values: CDR1 SGHRS, CDR2 YFSETQ. The V gene end was trimmed by 8 bases and the J gene end by 7 bases; junction bases not matched to a gene: 3. The CDR3 has 11 residues.

This rearrangement joins TRBV28 to TRBJ2-2, with 10 bases identical to TRBD2. Trimming cost V 5 bases and J 4 bases; bases outside gene matches: 4. Germline-derived CDR1 and CDR2 are MDHEN and SYDVKM. The CDR3 contains 15 residues. CDR3 in amino acids: CASSRAGGGTGELFF. DNA of the CDR3: TGTGCCAGCAGTCGAGCGGGAGGGGGCACCGGGGAGCTGTTTTTT.

This clone has only a few counts. The chain is built from TRBV28 and TRBJ1-2; D is ambiguous. The V gene lost 3 bases and the J gene lost 0 bases, with 8 bases spanning the gap. From germline, CDR1 is MDHEN and CDR2 SYDVKM. This CDR3 region has 14 residues. CDR3 sequence (DNA): TGTGCCAGCAGTTTTGGACTCTCTAACTATGGCTACACCTTC. Encoded protein: CASSFGLSNYGYTF.

The V call is TRBV30, the J call TRBJ1-1; TRBD1 aligns across 7 bases. Germline values: CDR1 GTSNPN, CDR2 SVGIG (reference sequence). V lost 5 bases to trimming and J lost 0 bases; unmatched junction nucleotides: 3. The CDR3 is 13 residues long. The DNA of the CDR3 is TGTGCCTGGGCGGGACAGTTGAACACTGAAGCTTTCTTT. This sequence encodes CAWAGQLNTEAFF.

V usage is TRBV6-5 and J usage is TRBJ1-2, with a weak D call TRBD1 (6 bases). The germline CDR1 and CDR2 sequences are MNHEY and SVGAGI. CDR3 length: 13 residues. V shed 5 bases and J shed 6 bases, with 13 bases lying between them. The CDR3 sequence: CASSHRVADGYTF. The CDR3 nucleotides are TGTGCCAGCAGTCACAGGGTGGCAGATGGCTACACCTTC.

V usage is TRBV18 and J usage is TRBJ2-5, with TRBD2 as a possible D gene (5 bases). From germline, CDR1 is KGHSH and CDR2 LQKENI. The CDR3 sequence is 13 residues long. V was pared by 5 bases and J by 5 bases, with 12 bases between. CDR3 in amino acids: CASSAGIGETQYF. DNA for the CDR3: TGTGCCAGCTCAGCCGGGATCGGGGAGACCCAGTACTTC.

The V and J genes are TRBV5-4 and TRBJ2-5; TRBD1 might be the D (7 bases). This CDR3 has 14 amino acids. V was trimmed by 4 bases and J by 4 bases, leaving 14 bases between them. Germline-derived CDR1 and CDR2 are SGHNT and YYREEE (reference sequence). Here the CDR3 reads CASSNQGGPETQYF. The CDR3 DNA reads as TGTGCCAGCAGCAACCAGGGGGGCCCAGAGACCCAGTACTTC.

The chain carries TRBV5-1 and TRBJ1-5; 8 bases map to TRBD1. V trimming: 4 bases; J trimming: 5 bases; junction bases outside the gene matches: 2. In germline, CDR1 is SGHRS, CDR2 YFSETQ. The CDR3 is made up of 13 amino acids. In nucleotides, the CDR3 is TGCGCCAGCAGCCAACAGGGGGATCAGCCCCAGCATTTT. It specifies CASSQQGDQPQHF.

A single count supports this clone. The chain has TRBV30 and TRBJ1-1, with a weak D call TRBD1 (5 bases). Germline V gives CDR1 GTSNPN, CDR2 SVGIG (reference sequence). CDR3 size: 14 residues. Trimming cost V 4 bases and J 5 bases, with 17 bases left between them. The CDR3 here is CAWIGGIRVTEAFF. CDR3 nucleotides: TGTGCCTGGATCGGCGGGATCAGGGTTACTGAAGCTTTCTTT.

This clone was recorded once. The genes are TRBV4-2 and TRBJ1-1; the D is unclear. Germline-derived CDR1 and CDR2 are LGHNA and YNFKEQ. Trimming cost V 0 bases and J 2 bases, with 7 bases left between them. There are 14 residues in the CDR3. Here the CDR3 DNA reads TGTGCCAGCAGCCAAGATAGTTTCAACACTGAAGCTTTCTTT. It encodes CASSQDSFNTEAFF.

The count of this clone is one. The chain employs TRBV20-1 and TRBJ2-1; D is possibly TRBD2 (5 bases). Germline lookup yields CDR1 DFQATT and CDR2 SNEGSKA (reference sequence). V lost 3 bases to trimming and J lost 0 bases, with 15 bases between them. The CDR3 contains 16 residues. The CDR3 coding sequence is TGCAGTGCTAGTCTCGACGGGATTACCTCCTACAATGAGCAGTTCTTC. This encodes CSASLDGITSYNEQFF.

The chain is built from TRBV4-3 and TRBJ1-1; D is uncertain. The CDR3 spans 15 residues. Germline values: CDR1 LGHNA, CDR2 YSLEER. With 0 bases removed from V and 5 bases from J, the gap between germline ends came to 13 bases. Here the CDR3 reads CASSQDTDAGTEAFF. Written as DNA, the CDR3 is TGCGCCAGCAGCCAAGATACAGATGCTGGGACTGAAGCTTTCTTT.

This chain links TRBV7-9 with TRBJ2-7; 9 nucleotides match TRBD1. The V gene's germline CDR1 is SEHNR and CDR2 FQNEAQ (reference sequence). The CDR3 contains 15 residues. J lost 4 bases, V lost 4 bases, and 8 bases had no gene match. CDR3 sequence (DNA): TGTGCCAGCAGCTCGGGCTGGGACAGGGATTACGAGCAGTACTTC. Residues: CASSSGWDRDYEQYF. The whole variable domain, remainder taken from reference TRBV7-9 and TRBJ2-7, is DTGVSQNPRHKITKRGQNVTFRCDPISEHNRLYWYRQTLGQGPEFLTYFQNEAQLEKSRLLSDRFSAERPKGSFSTLEIQRTEQGDSAMYLCASSSGWDRDYEQYFGPGTRLTVT.

This clone has only one observation. This sequence joins TRBV4-1 and TRBJ2-7; 8 nucleotides line up with TRBD1. This CDR3 contains 15 residues. Trimming took 2 bases from V and 2 from J; bases not matched to a gene: 5. Germline-derived CDR1 and CDR2 are MGHRA and YSYEKL. CDR3 residues: CASSQSRDRTYEQYF. The CDR3 nucleotides are TGCGCCAGCAGCCAAAGCCGGGACAGGACCTACGAGCAGTACTTC.

This sequence joins TRBV27 and TRBJ2-6, with TRBD1 matching over 8 bases. V lost 5 bases and J lost 4; bases outside the gene matches: 4. The CDR3 length is 15 residues. Germline V gives CDR1 MNHEY, CDR2 SMNVEV (reference sequence). CDR3 nucleotides: TGTGCCAGCAGTAACAGGGGGTGGGGGGCCAACGTCCTGACTTTC. Amino acids: CASSNRGWGANVLTF. Full variable domain (rest looked up from reference TRBV27 and TRBJ2-6): EAQVTQNPRYLITVTGKKLTVTCSQNMNHEYMSWYRQDPGLGLRQIYYSMNVEVTDKGDVPEGYKVSRKEKRNFPLILESPSPNQTSLYFCASSNRGWGANVLTFGAGSRLTVL.

The V call is TRBV6-1, the J call TRBJ1-6, with D perhaps matching TRBD1 (5 bases). The V gene lost 2 bases and the J gene lost 7 bases, with 9 bases spanning the gap. Germline V gene sequence: CDR1 MNHNS, CDR2 SASEGT. There are 14 residues in the CDR3. The CDR3: CASSELQENSPLHF. Written as DNA, the CDR3 is TGTGCCAGCAGTGAACTACAGGAGAATTCACCCCTCCACTTT.